Presented here are 17 T cell receptor beta chains from one specimen sequenced in a study of graft-versus-host responses after intestinal transplantation. Time point meaning: postoperative day 105 after intestinal transplantation (dayNNNN = postoperative day). Sequenced by immunoSEQ multiplex PCR; TCRdb stores in-frame clones only, minus some. Here the sample spans roughly 12,000 clones, approximately 89% being singletons. The sample consisted of PBMCs, taken 105 days after intestinal transplantation. The receptors stem from a human patient who received an intestinal transplant, so some T cells may come from the graft donor.

The chain carries TRBV18 and TRBJ2-5; D not resolved. Germline CDR1 KGHSH, CDR2 LQKENI. The CDR3 consists of 12 residues. V was shortened by 4 bases and J by 2 bases, with 5 bases between the two germline ends. The CDR3 DNA is TGTGCCAGCTCACAAAATCAAGAGACCCAGTACTTC. Translated, it gives CASSQNQETQYF.

The chain is built from TRBV6-1 and TRBJ1-2, with D unclear. The CDR3 extends over 15 amino acids. In germline, CDR1 is MNHNS, CDR2 SASEGT. Trimming removed 1 base from V and 4 bases from J, with 13 bases in between. The CDR3 spells CASSEVVVTIYGYTF. CDR3 DNA: TGTGCCAGCAGTGAAGTTGTCGTGACAATCTATGGCTACACCTTC.

V and J are TRBV15 and TRBJ2-5; D gene unclear. This CDR3 comprises 13 residues. Germline V CDR1 and CDR2: LNHNV, YYDKDF (reference sequence). V lost 5 bases and J 1 base, leaving 8 bases between the germline ends. CDR3 nucleotides: TGTGCCACCAGCGCACCCAGCCAAGAGACCCAGTACTTC. It specifies CATSAPSQETQYF. Full variable domain (missing parts from reference TRBV15 and TRBJ2-5): DAMVIQNPRYQVTQFGKPVTLSCSQTLNHNVMYWYQQKSSQAPKLLFHYYDKDFNNEADTPDNFQSRRPNTSFCFLDIRSPGLGDTAMYLCATSAPSQETQYFGPGTRLLVL.

The chain uses TRBV18 and TRBJ2-2; 13 bases fit TRBD2. Germline V gene data show CDR1 as KGHSH and CDR2 as LQKENI. With 2 bases clipped from V and 7 bases from J, the junction kept 4 bases outside the gene matches. The CDR3 sequence is 16 residues long. CDR3 nucleotides: TGTGCCAGCTCACCATGGACTAGCGGGAGCCACGGGGAGCTGTTTTTT. This translates into CASSPWTSGSHGELFF.

Concerning this clone: Other DNA sequences in the same sample also yield this CDR3. This rearrangement joins TRBV5-1 to TRBJ2-3, with D possibly TRBD1 on 6 matching bases. The CDR3 has 15 residues. The V gene's germline CDR1 is SGHRS and CDR2 YFSETQ. V lost 9 bases to trimming and J lost 4 bases, with 21 bases between them. This CDR3 reads CATTLGASTADTQYF. DNA of the CDR3: TGCGCCACCACACTGGGGGCTAGCACGGCAGATACGCAGTATTTT.

The genes are TRBV30 and TRBJ2-1, with D possibly matching TRBD2 (6 bases). Germline assignment: CDR1 GTSNPN and CDR2 SVGIG (reference sequence). This CDR3 has 14 amino acids. The V end lost 8 bases, the J end lost 4 bases, and 18 bases lay between the germline ends. CDR3 in amino acids: CAADWSSAYNEQFF. The CDR3, as DNA: TGTGCCGCGGATTGGTCTAGCGCTTACAATGAGCAGTTCTTC.

The gene calls are TRBV2 and TRBJ2-5, with 10 positions matching TRBD2. V lost 1 base to trimming and J lost 6 bases; unmatched junction nucleotides: 8. The CDR3 has 16 residues. The V gene's germline CDR1 is SNHLY and CDR2 FYNNEI. CDR3 sequence: CASSEGLAGVRKTQYF. DNA for the CDR3: TGTGCCAGCAGTGAAGGTCTAGCGGGAGTTAGGAAGACCCAGTACTTC.

This chain links TRBV6-1 with TRBJ2-5; 9 bases line up with TRBD1. Germline lookup yields CDR1 MNHNS and CDR2 SASEGT. V was pared by 8 bases and J by 7 bases, with 14 bases of the junction left unmatched. The CDR3 is 15 amino acids. In DNA form, the CDR3 reads TGTGCCAGCGGGACCGGGACAGGGTCTGGAGGGACCCAGTACTTC. Translation: CASGTGTGSGGTQYF.

J is TRBJ2-7 and V is TRBV27; unclear D gene. V lost 5 bases and J lost 4, with 12 bases in between. The germline V gene encodes CDR1 MNHEY and CDR2 SMNVEV (reference sequence). The CDR3 runs to 13 residues. This chain's CDR3 is CASSVGLRYEQYF. CDR3 coding DNA: TGTGCCAGCAGTGTAGGGCTAAGGTACGAGCAGTACTTC.

The count of this clone is one. The J gene is TRBJ2-7, the V gene TRBV9, with 7 bases aligning to TRBD2. This CDR3 is built from 14 residues. V lost 4 bases to trimming and J lost 1 base; unmatched junction nucleotides: 5. Germline CDR1 reads SGDLS; CDR2 reads YYNGEE. The chain's CDR3 is CASSPGGLSYEQYF. The CDR3 DNA sequence: TGTGCCAGCAGCCCCGGGGGGTTATCCTACGAGCAGTACTTC.

CDR3 DNA: TGTGCCAGCAGTTTATGGGGGACCAACTATGGCTACACCTTC. This codes for CASSLWGTNYGYTF. The genes are TRBV27 and TRBJ1-2, with a weak D call TRBD1 (5 bases). The CDR3 extends over 14 amino acids. The germline V and J ends were trimmed by 1 base and 2 bases, with 8 bases remaining between them. Per germline, CDR1 MNHEY and CDR2 SMNVEV (reference sequence).

J is TRBJ2-7 and V is TRBV18; 11 positions match TRBD2. The CDR3 extends over 14 amino acids. After removal of 3 bases from V and 4 bases from J, the junction contained 2 bases not matched to a gene. Germline V gene lookup returns CDR1 KGHSH and CDR2 LQKENI. The CDR3 spells CASSPTSGSYEQYF. CDR3 coding DNA: TGTGCCAGCTCACCCACTAGCGGGAGTTACGAGCAGTACTTC.

The rearrangement joins TRBV9 to TRBJ2-5; 8 nucleotides line up with TRBD2. CDR1 and CDR2 (germline): SGDLS, YYNGEE. This CDR3 is built from 17 residues. The V segment lost 0 bases and the J segment 7 bases; nucleotides outside the gene matches: 14. The CDR3 bases are TGTGCCAGCAGCGTAGGAACGGGAGGGCCTTGGAGAGGGACCCAGTACTTC. It yields the protein CASSVGTGGPWRGTQYF.

This clone was seen a few times. V usage is TRBV6-5 and J usage is TRBJ2-7; 7 bases match TRBD2. Germline CDR1 is MNHEY and CDR2 is SVGAGI. J was trimmed by 2 bases and V by 2 bases; bases with no gene match: 3. This CDR3 is built from 14 residues. CDR3 bases: TGTGCCAGCAGTTACGGGGGGAGGGCCTACGAGCAGTACTTC. It codes for CASSYGGRAYEQYF.

The chain links TRBV13 to TRBJ2-3; D gene ambiguous. Trimming shortened V by 2 bases and J by 2 bases, and 5 bases separated the two germline ends. CDR1 and CDR2 from the germline V gene are PRHDT and FYEKMQ (reference sequence). The CDR3 loop spans 13 amino acids. Here the CDR3 DNA reads TGTGCCAGCAGCTTATCCAACACAGATACGCAGTATTTT. Translating it yields CASSLSNTDTQYF.

The V and J genes are TRBV2 and TRBJ2-1, with 11 bases that match TRBD2. CDR3 length: 15 residues. The J segment lost 3 bases and the V segment lost 7 bases, leaving 5 bases of the junction unmatched. Germline values: CDR1 SNHLY, CDR2 FYNNEI. The DNA of the CDR3 is TGTGCCAGCAAGATAGCGGGGGGGCACTACAATGAGCAGTTCTTC. Its translation is CASKIAGGHYNEQFF.

V usage is TRBV9 and J usage is TRBJ2-5; a weak D match, TRBD1 (6 bases). The V and J ends lost 0 bases and 0 bases respectively, with 12 bases between them. Germline V CDR1 and CDR2: SGDLS, YYNGEE. This CDR3 comprises 16 residues. The CDR3 is CASSVEAGDDQETQYF. Written as DNA, the CDR3 is TGTGCCAGCAGCGTAGAGGCAGGGGACGACCAAGAGACCCAGTACTTC. Looking up the rest from reference TRBV9 and TRBJ2-5 gives the full variable domain: DSGVTQTPKHLITATGQRVTLRCSPRSGDLSVYWYQQSLDQGLQFLIQYYNGEERAKGNILERFSAQQFPDLHSELNLSSLELGDSALYFCASSVEAGDDQETQYFGPGTRLLVL.